One and the same sample provided the 15 T cell receptor beta chains below, sequenced in a study of T cells after yellow fever vaccination. Using its own MiXCR run on the 5' RACE reads, TCRdb lists one record per CDR3 protein. The top ten clones hold about 3.7% of a sample with 280,000 or so distinct CDR3 sequences, around 9.3% of them seen once. The starting material was CD4+ T cells sorted from PBMCs, obtained 5 days after the yellow fever booster vaccination. These receptors were collected from a man aged 18 to 29 who received the YFV17D yellow fever vaccine.

This clonotype showed up just a few times. The V call is TRBV20-1, the J call TRBJ2-5, with D possibly called TRBD1 or TRBD2 (5 bases each). This CDR3 region has 14 residues. V was pared by 3 bases and J by 5 bases, with 16 bases between. Germline loops: CDR1 DFQATT, CDR2 SNEGSKA (reference sequence). The CDR3 sequence: CSASPGASRETQYF. DNA for the CDR3: TGCAGTGCTAGTCCCGGGGCGTCCCGGGAGACCCAGTACTTC.

The sample holds a few counts of this clonotype. The chain couples TRBV12-3 or TRBV12-4 to TRBJ1-1; D is undetermined. Trimming removed 3 bases from V and 5 bases from J, with 13 bases in between. This CDR3 spans 14 amino acids. In DNA form, the CDR3 reads TGTGCCAGCAGTTTGGACGGAGGTCGGACTGAAGCTTTCTTT. It yields the protein CASSLDGGRTEAFF.

The chain links TRBV12-5 to TRBJ1-6; perhaps TRBD1 as D (6 bases). CDR1 LGHNT and CDR2 FRNRAP come from the germline V gene. The CDR3 is made up of 16 amino acids. Trimming shortened V by 3 bases and J by 9 bases, and 18 bases separated the two germline ends. The CDR3 DNA reads as TGTGCTAGTGGTTTTAATCTGGGGGCAAGCCGTTCACCCCTCCACTTT. Translating it yields CASGFNLGASRSPLHF.

This clonotype came up many times. This rearrangement joins TRBV12-3 or TRBV12-4 to TRBJ1-5, with TRBD1 matching over 7 bases. The trim removed 6 bases at V and 5 bases at J, leaving 7 bases unmatched. This CDR3 spans 14 amino acids. CDR3 amino acids: CASRSDRRDQPQHF. DNA for the CDR3: TGTGCCAGCAGGTCGGACAGGAGGGATCAGCCCCAGCATTTT.

The gene calls are TRBV5-6 and TRBJ2-2; D unresolved. This CDR3 has 15 amino acids. The V end was cut by 5 bases, the J end by 2 bases, with 13 bases between. Germline CDR1 is SGHDT and CDR2 is YYEEEE. The CDR3 region is CASRVTFRNTGELFF. CDR3 DNA: TGTGCCAGCAGAGTAACATTCCGTAACACCGGGGAGCTGTTTTTT. The variable domain in full, with the rest retrieved from reference TRBV5-6 and TRBJ2-2, is DAGVTQSPTHLIKTRGQQVTLRCSPKSGHDTVSWYQQALGQGPQFIFQYYEEEERQRGNFPDRFSGHQFPNYSSELNVNALLLGDSALYLCASRVTFRNTGELFFGEGSRLTVL.

In this sample, this clonotype turned up many times. The chain carries TRBV28 and TRBJ1-2; the D is unclear. The CDR3 is 13 residues long. CDR1 MDHEN and CDR2 SYDVKM come from the germline V gene. Trimming took off 3 bases at V and 8 bases at J, with 13 bases between the two ends. Here the CDR3 reads CASSLYGPGGYTF. The CDR3 nucleotides read TGTGCCAGCAGTTTGTACGGTCCTGGCGGCTACACCTTC.

V and J are TRBV5-4 and TRBJ2-3, with TRBD1 matching 11 bases. This CDR3 is 16 amino acids long. V lost 4 bases to trimming and J lost 4 bases; unmatched junction nucleotides: 8. The germline V gene encodes CDR1 SGHNT and CDR2 YYREEE (reference sequence). The CDR3 DNA reads as TGTGCCAGCAGCGCGTGGCGGACAGGGGGCGCAGATACGCAGTATTTT. It yields the protein CASSAWRTGGADTQYF.

This clonotype was seen only a few times. The CDR3 coding sequence is TGCAGTGCTAGACCCGGGGGTAGAGGCTACACCTTC. Its protein is CSARPGGRGYTF. The V call is TRBV20-1, the J call TRBJ1-2; maybe TRBD1 (5 bases). V dropped 2 bases and J dropped 8 bases, with 12 bases sitting between them. Germline values: CDR1 DFQATT, CDR2 SNEGSKA (reference sequence). This CDR3 contains 12 residues.

The genes are TRBV6-5 and TRBJ1-5; D might be TRBD1 (5 bases). This CDR3 has 13 amino acids. V gave up 2 bases and J gave up 7 bases, with 9 bases separating them. Germline assignment: CDR1 MNHEY and CDR2 SVGAGI. The CDR3 here is CASSYEWGQPQHF. The CDR3 DNA is TGTGCCAGCAGTTACGAGTGGGGGCAGCCCCAGCATTTT.

The V and J genes are TRBV25-1 and TRBJ2-7, with D maybe TRBD2 (6 bases). V lost 9 bases and J 6 bases, leaving 12 bases between the germline ends. There are 11 residues in the CDR3. Germline-derived CDR1 and CDR2 are MGHDK and SYGVNS. The CDR3 loop reads CASRRGTEQYF. Written as DNA, the CDR3 is TGTGCCAGTCGGAGGGGTACCGAGCAGTACTTC.

The rearrangement joins TRBV5-1 to TRBJ1-1, with a possible D match to TRBD1 (6 bases). Trimming left V 0 bases short and J 6 bases short, with 15 bases between. Germline V CDR1 and CDR2: SGHRS, YFSETQ. The CDR3 is 15 residues long. CDR3 in amino acids: CASSLEGGGGSEAFF. CDR3 DNA: TGCGCCAGCAGCTTGGAAGGAGGGGGGGGCTCTGAAGCTTTCTTT.

This chain links TRBV7-9 with TRBJ2-3, with 7 bases identical to TRBD1. Unmatched junction bases numbered 4, after V lost 0 bases and J lost 4 bases. Per the germline V gene, CDR1 is SEHNR and CDR2 is FQNEAQ (reference sequence). There are 15 residues in the CDR3. CDR3 sequence reads: CASSLATGFADTQYF. The CDR3 region has the DNA TGTGCCAGCAGCTTAGCGACAGGGTTCGCAGATACGCAGTATTTT. Supplemented by reference TRBV7-9 and TRBJ2-3, the full variable domain reads DTGVSQNPRHKITKRGQNVTFRCDPISEHNRLYWYRQTLGQGPEFLTYFQNEAQLEKSRLLSDRFSAERPKGSFSTLEIQRTEQGDSAMYLCASSLATGFADTQYFGPGTRLTVL.

The sample holds a few counts of this clonotype. The chain is built from TRBV2 and TRBJ2-7, with 9 bases identical to TRBD1. V was clipped by 8 bases and J by 4 bases; unmatched bases: 3. Germline-derived CDR1 and CDR2 are SNHLY and FYNNEI. CDR3 length: 12 residues. CDR3: CASEQGAYEQYV. The DNA of the CDR3 is TGTGCCAGCGAACAGGGGGCGTACGAGCAGTACGTC.

This clonotype showed up many times. The chain couples TRBV19 to TRBJ2-7, with TRBD2 identical over 8 bases. CDR1 is LNHDA, CDR2 SQIVND, per germline (reference sequence). The junction had 8 bases not matched to a gene; V was cut back by 11 bases and J by 2 bases. The CDR3 length is 13 residues. The CDR3 DNA is TGTGCCGGAACTAGCGGTCCCACCTACGAGCAGTACTTC. This translates into CAGTSGPTYEQYF.

This clonotype has a handful of counts. The V and J genes are TRBV2 and TRBJ1-4; 9 bases map to TRBD1. Germline CDR1 SNHLY, CDR2 FYNNEI. The CDR3 sequence is 18 residues long. V was pared by 1 base and J by 2 bases, with 8 bases of the junction left unmatched. CDR3 sequence (DNA): TGTGCCAGCAGTGAAGAGGGACAGGGAAGGGGCACTAATGAAAAACTGTTTTTT. It codes for CASSEEGQGRGTNEKLFF.